What follows are 17 T cell receptor beta chains derived from one specimen sequenced in a study of regulatory dendritic cells for organ transplantation (dated by TCRdb to between 2016 and 2019). The method was the immunoSEQ multiplex PCR assay. Imported from immuneACCESS, the table was reduced by TCRdb to in-frame sequences with V and J called. These copies leave out some clones; in studies compared against another copy, an unresolved V gene accounts for under half, and the cause of the remainder is not known. In all, the sample holds about 28,000 clones, and roughly 85% of those were seen once. Clones ranked in the top ten supply over 0.35% of the sample. The sample comprised naive CD8+ T cells from blood. The cell subset or site label here, explained by the study, means: CD45RA+ naive T cells. Every receptor here comes from a human donor in good health.

This clone was counted once. The chain links TRBV6-5 to TRBJ2-5, with 9 nucleotides matching TRBD1. V shed 4 bases and J 5 bases; nucleotides not matched to a gene: 5. Germline lookup yields CDR1 MNHEY and CDR2 SVGAGI. This CDR3 spans 14 amino acids. The CDR3 spells CASSLQGARETQYF. For the CDR3, the DNA is TGTGCCAGCAGTTTACAGGGGGCTCGGGAGACCCAGTACTTC.

The rearrangement links TRBV11-2 to TRBJ2-3, with D tentatively TRBD2 (5 bases). Germline loops: CDR1 SGHAT, CDR2 FQNNGV. Between the trimmed V and J ends, which lost 3 bases and 5 bases, there was a span of 9 bases. This CDR3 contains 13 residues. As DNA, the CDR3 is TGTGCCAGCAGCTTGGAGGTCCGAGATACGCAGTATTTT. Its translation: CASSLEVRDTQYF.

This chain joins TRBV29-1 and TRBJ1-5; D ambiguous. Trimming cost V 2 bases and J 7 bases, with 18 bases left between them. CDR1 is SQVTM, CDR2 ANQGSEA, per germline. This CDR3 is built from 15 residues. As DNA, the CDR3 is TGCAGCGTTGAATGGTTTAGGAAGGGAGACCAGCCCCAGCATTTT. Translation: CSVEWFRKGDQPQHF.

CDR3 in amino acids: CASRIGVGAGNTIYF. The CDR3 DNA is TGTGCCAGTAGGATCGGTGTAGGAGCTGGAAACACCATATATTTT. The genes are TRBV19 and TRBJ1-3; D uncertain. V was clipped by 6 bases and J by 2 bases, with 14 bases between them. This CDR3 comprises 15 residues. The germline CDR1 and CDR2 sequences are LNHDA and SQIVND (reference sequence).

This chain uses TRBV4-3 with TRBJ2-7; 12 nucleotides match TRBD1. The CDR3 runs 15 residues. Germline V gene lookup returns CDR1 LGHNA and CDR2 YSLEER. V lost 3 bases and J lost 6; bases outside the gene matches: 6. DNA for the CDR3: TGCGCCAGCAGCCACAGGGACAGGGGGCCAGGCGAGCAGTACTTC. Translation: CASSHRDRGPGEQYF.

V and J are TRBV4-1 and TRBJ2-7; 7 positions match TRBD2. Germline CDR1 and CDR2: MGHRA and YSYEKL. The CDR3 runs to 13 residues. J was trimmed by 9 bases and V by 0 bases; bases with no gene match: 5. CDR3 loop: CASSQEWGEGQYF. The DNA of the CDR3 is TGCGCCAGCAGCCAAGAATGGGGGGAGGGGCAGTACTTC.

Note on this clone: Other DNA sequences of this sample code for an identical CDR3. The rearrangement links TRBV11-2 to TRBJ1-1, with 8 bases that match TRBD1. This CDR3 is built from 15 residues. V gave up 4 bases and J gave up 0 bases; unmatched junction bases: 4. Looked up from germline, CDR1 is SGHAT and CDR2 is FQNNGV. In nucleotides, the CDR3 is TGTGCCAGCAGCTCAGGACAGGGTATGAACACTGAAGCTTTCTTT. Translated: CASSSGQGMNTEAFF.

This clone is a singleton in its sample. The chain recombines TRBV4-1 with TRBJ1-1; D is possibly TRBD1 (6 bases). Trimming took 4 bases from V and 1 from J, leaving 10 bases between them. CDR3 size: 14 residues. Looked up from germline, CDR1 is MGHRA and CDR2 is YSYEKL. The CDR3 coding sequence is TGCGCCAGCAGCCTAGACAGGCGGAACACTGAAGCTTTCTTT. Encoded protein: CASSLDRRNTEAFF.

The chain links TRBV7-9 to TRBJ2-7, with D tentatively TRBD2 (7 bases). This CDR3 is 12 amino acids long. Germline V gene lookup returns CDR1 SEHNR and CDR2 FQNEAQ (reference sequence). V lost 2 bases and J 6 bases, leaving 8 bases between the germline ends. The CDR3 DNA reads TGTGCCAGCAGCTTACGGGGGGCCGAGCAGTACTTC. Translating it yields CASSLRGAEQYF. Complete variable domain (other parts from reference TRBV7-9 and TRBJ2-7): DTGVSQNPRHKITKRGQNVTFRCDPISEHNRLYWYRQTLGQGPEFLTYFQNEAQLEKSRLLSDRFSAERPKGSFSTLEIQRTEQGDSAMYLCASSLRGAEQYFGPGTRLTVT.

The chain joins TRBV5-8 to TRBJ1-4; 8 bases line up with TRBD1. With V trimmed by 2 bases and J by 5 bases, 8 bases remained unmatched. Germline V lookup: CDR1 SGHTS, CDR2 YDEGEE. This CDR3 region has 16 residues. The CDR3 DNA reads TGTGCCAGCAGCTTAGGACAGGGTACCACGAATGAAAAACTGTTTTTT. This sequence encodes CASSLGQGTTNEKLFF.

Only a few counts were recorded for this clone. This chain joins TRBV11-2 and TRBJ1-6, with D perhaps TRBD1 (5 bases). Trimming removed 8 bases from V and 10 bases from J, with 15 bases in between. CDR1 is SGHAT, CDR2 FQNNGV, per germline. This CDR3 comprises 13 residues. The CDR3 here is CASQGPLESPLHF. The DNA for the CDR3 is TGTGCCAGCCAGGGCCCTCTGGAGTCACCCCTCCACTTT.

This clone was observed a few times. The gene calls are TRBV14 and TRBJ1-3; D gene ambiguous. The germline gives CDR1 SGHDN, CDR2 FVKESK. There are 13 residues in the CDR3. Trimming cost V 8 bases and J 0 bases, with 8 bases left between them. The CDR3 DNA reads TGTGCCAGCGGGCTGGGCTCTGGAAACACCATATATTTT. It codes for CASGLGSGNTIYF.

The chain combines TRBV4-3 with TRBJ1-1; tentative D call: TRBD1 (5 bases). This CDR3 region has 16 residues. The germline gives CDR1 LGHNA, CDR2 YSLEER. Trimming left V 0 bases short and J 2 bases short, with 13 bases between. CDR3 amino acids: CASSQDLGQGNTEAFF. CDR3 sequence (DNA): TGCGCCAGCAGCCAAGATTTAGGGCAGGGCAACACTGAAGCTTTCTTT.

This rearrangement joins TRBV5-8 to TRBJ2-5, with 7 bases aligning to TRBD2. Germline CDR1 and CDR2: SGHTS and YDEGEE. With V trimmed by 2 bases and J by 3 bases, 4 bases remained unmatched. The CDR3 length is 14 residues. CDR3 sequence (DNA): TGTGCCAGCAGCTTTCCTCTAGCGGAAGAGACCCAGTACTTC. Its protein product is CASSFPLAEETQYF.

This chain joins TRBV5-1 and TRBJ2-1; D is ambiguous. The CDR3 has 13 residues. The V and J ends lost 0 bases and 8 bases respectively, with 9 bases between them. CDR1 is SGHRS and CDR2 is YFSETQ in the germline V gene. The DNA for the CDR3 is TGCGCCAGCAGCTTGGGTGCCGACTATGAGCAGTTCTTC. Translated, it gives CASSLGADYEQFF.

V is TRBV28 and J is TRBJ2-2; D gene uncertain. V was trimmed by 6 bases and J by 1 base, leaving 6 bases between them. Germline V gives CDR1 MDHEN, CDR2 SYDVKM. This CDR3 is 13 amino acids long. CDR3 DNA sequence: TGTGCCAGCAGCCTCGTGAACACCGGGGAGCTGTTTTTT. Encoded protein: CASSLVNTGELFF.

J is TRBJ1-4 and V is TRBV7-8; D not resolved. The V gene's germline CDR1 is SGHVS and CDR2 FQNEAQ. V was pared by 2 bases and J by 10 bases, with 8 bases between. The CDR3 sequence is 12 residues long. The CDR3 sequence is CASSLFSGKLFF. CDR3 in DNA: TGTGCCAGCAGCTTATTTTCGGGAAAACTGTTTTTT. Full variable domain (rest looked up from reference TRBV7-8 and TRBJ1-4): GAGVSQSPRYKVAKRGQDVALRCDPISGHVSLFWYQQALGQGPEFLTYFQNEAQLDKSGLPSDRFFAERPEGSVSTLKIQRTQQEDSAVYLCASSLFSGKLFFGSGTQLSVL.